This is a list of T cell receptor beta chains from one sample in a study of glioma-infiltrating T cells after dendritic cell vaccination. Repertoires were generated with immunoSEQ multiplex PCR, while TCRdb's copy carries only in-frame clones and drops some. The sample lists around 78,000 clones; about 85% were seen once. The source was blood, collected after dendritic cell vaccination. The receptors were gathered from a human donor with glioblastoma. The CDR3 runs from the conserved cysteine through the conserved F or W. The order of the fields is V gene, J gene, D gene, clone size, CDR3 protein, CDR3 DNA. The D gene is left open where the match is weak. Size is omitted from some rows. Given values are once, few, many or a class for expanded clones.

v_gene: TRBV27; j_gene: TRBJ2-7; d_gene: TRBD1; abundance: .; CDR3aa: CASRRTGTGVAGGIYEQYF; CDR3nt: TGTGCCAGCAGACGGACCGGGACAGGGGTCGCAGGCGGGATCTACGAGCAGTACTTC
v_gene: TRBV18; j_gene: TRBJ2-7; d_gene: .; abundance: .; CDR3aa: CASSPPTTGHYEQYF; CDR3nt: TGTGCCAGCTCACCACCCACGACAGGCCACTACGAGCAGTACTTC
v_gene: TRBV14; j_gene: TRBJ1-2; d_gene: TRBD1; abundance: .; CDR3aa: CASSQVRTGGNYGYTF; CDR3nt: TGTGCCAGCAGCCAAGTACGGACAGGGGGAAACTATGGCTACACCTTC
v_gene: TRBV6-5; j_gene: TRBJ2-1; d_gene: TRBD2; abundance: .; CDR3aa: CASSYTGLAGANEQFF; CDR3nt: TGTGCCAGCAGTTACACGGGACTAGCGGGGGCAAATGAGCAGTTCTTC
v_gene: TRBV7-9; j_gene: TRBJ2-5; d_gene: .; abundance: .; CDR3aa: CASSFPVETQYF; CDR3nt: TGTGCCAGCAGCTTTCCTGTGGAGACCCAGTACTTC
v_gene: TRBV30; j_gene: TRBJ2-3; d_gene: .; abundance: .; CDR3aa: CAWSFPGTWAEGTDTQYF; CDR3nt: TGTGCCTGGAGTTTTCCCGGGACTTGGGCTGAGGGCACAGATACGCAGTATTTT
v_gene: TRBV5-1; j_gene: TRBJ2-1; d_gene: TRBD2; abundance: once; CDR3aa: CASSLNKAGGWLNEQFF; CDR3nt: TGCGCCAGCAGCTTGAATAAGGCGGGAGGGTGGCTTAATGAGCAGTTCTTC
v_gene: TRBV15; j_gene: TRBJ2-7; d_gene: .; abundance: .; CDR3aa: CATSRDYENGGSYEQYF; CDR3nt: TGTGCCACCAGCAGAGACTACGAGAACGGCGGCTCCTACGAGCAGTACTTC
v_gene: TRBV19; j_gene: TRBJ2-1; d_gene: TRBD2; abundance: .; CDR3aa: CASSNILAGNNEQFF; CDR3nt: TGTGCCAGTAGTAATATCCTAGCGGGAAACAATGAGCAGTTCTTC
v_gene: TRBV5-4; j_gene: TRBJ1-6; d_gene: TRBD1; abundance: .; CDR3aa: CASSSGTGSLPLHF; CDR3nt: TGTGCCAGCAGCTCCGGGACAGGGTCTTTGCCCCTCCACTTT
v_gene: TRBV27; j_gene: TRBJ2-5; d_gene: .; abundance: .; CDR3aa: CASSLYVLRLPDQETQYF; CDR3nt: TGTGCCAGCAGTTTATATGTTTTGAGGTTGCCGGACCAAGAGACCCAGTACTTC
v_gene: TRBV5-4; j_gene: TRBJ2-2; d_gene: TRBD2; abundance: .; CDR3aa: CASSSRLAGAKNTGELFF; CDR3nt: TGTGCCAGCAGCTCCAGACTAGCGGGGGCCAAGAACACCGGGGAGCTGTTTTTT
v_gene: TRBV7-8; j_gene: TRBJ1-5; d_gene: .; abundance: .; CDR3aa: CASSSFRGSTQHF; CDR3nt: TGTGCCAGCAGCTCCTTCAGGGGATCGACCCAGCATTTT
v_gene: TRBV7-2; j_gene: TRBJ1-6; d_gene: .; abundance: .; CDR3aa: CASSPSTTYNSPLHF; CDR3nt: TGTGCCAGCAGCCCGTCGACAACTTATAATTCACCCCTCCACTTT
v_gene: TRBV18; j_gene: TRBJ2-7; d_gene: .; abundance: few; CDR3aa: CASSPSLGGAVYEQYF; CDR3nt: TGTGCCAGCTCGCCCTCGCTGGGGGGGGCCGTATACGAGCAGTACTTC
v_gene: TRBV9; j_gene: TRBJ2-5; d_gene: TRBD2; abundance: once; CDR3aa: CASSSSGRVEETQYF; CDR3nt: TGTGCCAGCAGCTCTAGCGGGAGGGTCGAAGAGACCCAGTACTTC
v_gene: TRBV29-1; j_gene: TRBJ1-2; d_gene: TRBD1; abundance: once; CDR3aa: CSVVPAGTGRHYGYTF; CDR3nt: TGCAGCGTTGTGCCCGCTGGGACAGGGAGGCACTATGGCTACACCTTC
v_gene: TRBV5-1; j_gene: TRBJ2-3; d_gene: TRBD2; abundance: few; CDR3aa: CASSLRREGTPYTDTQYF; CDR3nt: TGCGCCAGCAGCTTGCGCCGGGAGGGGACCCCGTACACAGATACGCAGTATTTT
v_gene: TRBV5-6; j_gene: TRBJ1-4; d_gene: TRBD1; abundance: .; CDR3aa: CASSTGTGTKNEKLFF; CDR3nt: TGTGCCAGCAGCACCGGGACAGGGACTAAGAATGAAAAACTGTTTTTT
v_gene: TRBV6-1; j_gene: TRBJ2-1; d_gene: TRBD2; abundance: .; CDR3aa: CASSLIAGYNEQFF; CDR3nt: TGTGCCAGCAGTCTAATAGCGGGGTACAATGAGCAGTTCTTC
v_gene: TRBV7-6; j_gene: TRBJ2-7; d_gene: .; abundance: few; CDR3aa: CASRASRASYEQYF; CDR3nt: TGTGCCAGCAGGGCTTCGAGGGCATCCTACGAGCAGTACTTC
v_gene: TRBV6-5; j_gene: TRBJ2-3; d_gene: .; abundance: .; CDR3aa: CASKPRSTDTQYF; CDR3nt: TGTGCCAGCAAGCCCAGGAGCACAGATACGCAGTATTTT
v_gene: TRBV7-2; j_gene: TRBJ2-5; d_gene: .; abundance: .; CDR3aa: CASSLVLTTQETQYF; CDR3nt: TGTGCCAGCAGCTTAGTTCTGACAACACAAGAGACCCAGTACTTC
v_gene: TRBV7-2; j_gene: TRBJ1-6; d_gene: .; abundance: .; CDR3aa: CASSLQVDSPLHF; CDR3nt: TGTGCCAGCAGCTTACAGGTCGATTCACCCCTCCACTTT